These 11 T cell receptor beta chains were sequenced from one sample in a study of sequential checkpoint blockade in melanoma. Sequencing used immunoSEQ multiplex PCR; TCRdb keeps in-frame clones, though not all of them. The sample records tens of thousands of clones, 82% being singletons. The treatment was: randomized to nivolumab then ipilimumab (arm A) or the reverse (arm B). Sequenced here: CD8+ T cells sorted from blood (inferred from file names), sampled from a patient given nivolumab and ipilimumab in sequence. The receptors here all came from a human donor with melanoma.

V and J are TRBV30 and TRBJ1-1; no clear D. This CDR3 contains 14 residues. V dropped 4 bases and J dropped 0 bases, with 12 bases sitting between them. The germline V gene encodes CDR1 GTSNPN and CDR2 SVGIG (reference sequence). CDR3 residues: CAWNLKSMNTEAFF. CDR3 DNA: TGTGCCTGGAACCTCAAGAGTATGAACACTGAAGCTTTCTTT.

The chain is built from TRBV11-3 and TRBJ2-2; D possibly corresponds to TRBD1 (6 bases). CDR1 and CDR2 (germline): SGHNT, YENEEA. The CDR3 consists of 15 residues. V dropped 4 bases and J dropped 5 bases, with 14 bases sitting between them. CDR3 coding DNA: TGTGCCAGCAGCTCGAGACAGGAAGGAACCGGGGAGCTGTTTTTT. It yields the protein CASSSRQEGTGELFF.

The chain carries TRBV4-1 and TRBJ2-1; 11 bases match TRBD1. The CDR3 is made up of 15 amino acids. Germline CDR1 MGHRA, CDR2 YSYEKL. V trimming: 3 bases; J trimming: 6 bases; junction bases outside the gene matches: 4. The CDR3 coding sequence is TGCGCCAGCAGCCACGGACAGGGGGCAACCAATGAGCAGTTCTTC. Its protein is CASSHGQGATNEQFF.

V and J are TRBV9 and TRBJ2-7; 10 bases fit TRBD1. The CDR3 consists of 14 residues. V was pared by 4 bases and J by 6 bases, with 7 bases of the junction left unmatched. Germline assignment: CDR1 SGDLS and CDR2 YYNGEE. CDR3 sequence: CASSISGTGVEQYF. CDR3 bases: TGTGCCAGCAGCATATCCGGGACAGGGGTCGAGCAGTACTTC.

The V call is TRBV4-3, the J call TRBJ2-5, with 8 bases matching TRBD1. The J call could be wrong; TRBJ2-7 is a better fit for the DNA end. Germline values: CDR1 LGHNA, CDR2 YSLEER. The CDR3 covers 16 residues. CDR3 residues: CASSQDRETGVYEQYF. CDR3 sequence (DNA): TGCGCCAGCAGCCAAGATCGAGAGACAGGGGTCTACGAGCAGTACTTC.

The CDR3 coding sequence is TGTGCCAGCAGCAGCAATGGGGGCGCAAAGCAGTACTTC. Its translation is CASSSNGGAKQYF. This chain uses TRBV7-3 with TRBJ2-7, with D perhaps matching TRBD1 (6 bases). The CDR3 contains 13 residues. Between the trimmed V and J ends, which lost 5 bases and 8 bases, there was a span of 16 bases. The germline CDR1 and CDR2 sequences are SGHTA and FQGTGA. Full variable domain (outside the CDR3, taken from reference TRBV7-3 and TRBJ2-7): GAGVSQTPSNKVTEKGKYVELRCDPISGHTALYWYRQSLGQGPEFLIYFQGTGAADDSGLPNDRFFAVRPEGSVSTLKIQRTERGDSAVYLCASSSNGGAKQYFGPGTRLTVT.

This clone was counted once. The genes are TRBV30 and TRBJ2-7; the match to TRBD1 covers 8 bases. Germline values: CDR1 GTSNPN, CDR2 SVGIG (reference sequence). CDR3 size: 15 residues. Trimming took 2 bases from V and 0 from J; bases not matched to a gene: 6. The CDR3: CAWSRTGSSSYEQYF. As DNA, the CDR3 is TGTGCCTGGAGTCGGACAGGGTCTAGCTCCTACGAGCAGTACTTC.

The chain combines TRBV19 with TRBJ1-2; no clear D. The CDR3 sequence is 14 residues long. The germline gives CDR1 LNHDA, CDR2 SQIVND (reference sequence). Trimming removed 3 bases at V and 4 bases at J, with 12 bases between. The CDR3 coding sequence is TGTGCCAGTAGTATCGGCAGGCTCGGCTATGGCTACACCTTC. Its protein product is CASSIGRLGYGYTF.

This clone was seen more than once but under ten times. This chain joins TRBV18 and TRBJ2-7; a weak D match, TRBD1 (6 bases). Deletions cut 3 bases from V and 2 bases from J, with 11 bases between. The CDR3 is 14 amino acids. Germline V gives CDR1 KGHSH, CDR2 LQKENI. CDR3 in DNA: TGTGCCAGCTCACCGGGCGCAGGGGCCTACGAGCAGTACTTC. Amino acid sequence: CASSPGAGAYEQYF.

The chain joins TRBV6-6 to TRBJ2-7, with 7 bases that match TRBD1. The germline CDR1 and CDR2 sequences are MNHNY and SVGAGI (reference sequence). The junction had 13 bases not matched to a gene; V was cut back by 8 bases and J by 3 bases. This CDR3 spans 15 amino acids. The CDR3 is CASFHTGEGVYEQYF. The CDR3 region has the DNA TGTGCCAGCTTTCATACAGGGGAAGGGGTCTACGAGCAGTACTTC.

The chain recombines TRBV29-1 with TRBJ1-2; D gene ambiguous. The V and J ends lost 6 bases and 7 bases respectively, with 12 bases between them. The CDR3 has 11 amino acids. Per the germline V gene, CDR1 is SQVTM and CDR2 is ANQGSEA. The CDR3 region has the DNA TGCAGCGTCACTCTGCGGGGTGGCTACACCTTC. As protein: CSVTLRGGYTF.